The entry below gives a single TCR beta chain sequence along with its context. This clonotype was detected many times. Its antigen remains unidentified. The sample holds no much larger clone one base away, and base qualities are not on file. The data belong to a study of response to subunit inactivated influenza vaccine (dated by TCRdb to between 2018 and 2020). In terms of the full investigation: Deep quantitative profiling of the T cell receptor repertoire was used in the study to follow responses to a trivalent subunit inactivated influenza vaccine.

Beyond this particular receptor, the publication reports: The authors proposed that each seasonal influenza vaccination may bring in only a limited number of new T cells.

The CDR3 runs 17 amino acids, cysteine and phenylalanine included. Of the read, only the CDR3 DNA is kept; its 51 bases are in frame from base 1. Trimming leaves V shorter by 4 bases and J shorter by 6 bases, with the junction holding 11 bases beyond the gene matches. The germline V gene specifies SGHRS as CDR1 and YFSETQ as CDR2. Libraries came from RT-PCR. The sequencer was an Illumina HiSeq 2500. TCRdb reanalyzed the raw reads on its own, using fastp at Q25 for trimming and MiXCR for clone calling, and kept in-frame beta chains. All rows with the same CDR3 protein become a single entry with the most common DNA and genes. Counted in this sample were about 780,000 distinct CDR3 sequences; less than 20% of them appeared once. In total, the top ten clones hold 11% of the sample.

The sequence derives from a man between 45 and 60 years old who received an inactivated influenza vaccine. Donor details come from another sample of the same person, matched by shared clones. In this chain, TRBV5-1 is recombined with TRBJ2-3; 13 bases in the junction line up with TRBD2. The specimen comprised PBMCs from blood, sampled approximately 5 days after vaccination. The sequenced DNA is TGCGCCAGCAGCGCTTACCGGGGACTAGCGGGAAAGGATACGCAGTATTTT. Translated, this gives CASSAYRGLAGKDTQYF.